A single sample is the source of the 5 T cell receptor beta chains below, sequenced in a study of blood T cells in healthy people across ages. A second about 6 to 12 cycle PCR used barcoded and J-beta primers. Each CDR3 protein is one row after TCRdb ran MiXCR on the 5' RACE reads. The table includes approximately 1.5 million distinct CDR3 sequences, 30% to 40% detected once. Material: blood. These TCRs come from a woman in her thirties in good health.

This chain joins TRBV29-1 and TRBJ2-1; 7 bases align to TRBD1. This CDR3 comprises 12 residues. V was clipped by 4 bases and J by 9 bases; unmatched bases: 6. CDR1 SQVTM and CDR2 ANQGSEA come from the germline V gene. The CDR3 loop is CSVAGTVSEQFF. CDR3 bases: TGCAGCGTTGCCGGGACAGTGAGTGAGCAGTTCTTC.

A few counts support this clonotype. Given a much more abundant clone one base away, this may be a read error. This sequence joins TRBV20-1 and TRBJ2-1; D unresolved. CDR1 DFQATT and CDR2 SNEGSKA come from the germline V gene (reference sequence). This CDR3 is built from 13 residues. Trimming cost V 5 bases and J 2 bases, with 10 bases left between them. The CDR3 bases are TGCAGTGCTTCCCTAGGTCCCTACAATGAGCAGTTCTTC. This encodes CSASLGPYNEQFF.

This clonotype was recorded many times. The chain combines TRBV3-1 with TRBJ2-7; tentative D call: TRBD2 (5 bases). The CDR3 extends over 13 amino acids. Germline CDR1 is LGHDT and CDR2 is YNNKEL (reference sequence). V was trimmed by 4 bases and J by 3 bases, leaving 10 bases between them. The DNA of the CDR3 is TGTGCCAGCAGCCCACTCGGGGACTACGAGCAGTACTTC. It yields the protein CASSPLGDYEQYF.

The chain is built from TRBV2 and TRBJ2-2, with D perhaps TRBD1 (5 bases). Germline values: CDR1 SNHLY, CDR2 FYNNEI. The CDR3 sequence is 13 residues long. Trimming took off 6 bases at V and 4 bases at J, with 9 bases between the two ends. The CDR3 DNA sequence: TGTGCCAGCAGGGAGCAGGGCACCGGGGAGCTGTTTTTT. Its protein product is CASREQGTGELFF.

This clonotype was recorded a few times. The V call is TRBV5-1, the J call TRBJ2-7; D may be TRBD1 (6 bases). The V gene's germline CDR1 is SGHRS and CDR2 YFSETQ. The CDR3 has 15 residues. Trimming shortened V by 4 bases and J by 5 bases, and 19 bases separated the two germline ends. CDR3 sequence (DNA): TGCGCCAGCAGCACCAGGGGCCTCTCGTGGGACGAGCAGTACTTC. This translates into CASSTRGLSWDEQYF. The entire variable domain, with the rest obtained from reference TRBV5-1 and TRBJ2-7, is as follows: KAGVTQTPRYLIKTRGQQVTLSCSPISGHRSVSWYQQTPGQGLQFLFEYFSETQRNKGNFPGRFSGRQFSNSRSEMNVSTLELGDSALYLCASSTRGLSWDEQYFGPGTRLTVT.